This entry is about one T cell receptor beta chain. As yet, its antigen is unknown. The template was genomic DNA from peripheral blood, not RNA. The sample originates from a study of T cell repertoires in aging, cancer and after chemotherapy. Multiplex touch-down PCR with TRB-A/B primers amplified rearranged V-D-J TRB sequences. Each CDR3 protein gets one entry after TCRdb re-called the multiplex PCR reads with MiXCR. The table shows thousands of distinct CDR3 sequences, with approximately 28% occurring only once. Germline CDR1 is KGHDR and CDR2 is SFDVKD. V lost 4 bases, J lost 0 bases, and 12 bases lay in between. There are 15 residues in the CDR3. Overall study findings and caveats: In each cancer cohort, median generation probability increased across chemotherapy, suggesting thymic output rebounded. In healthy donors, age-related TCR diversity loss mainly reflected lost richness. Compared with age-matched healthy donors, untreated hematological or solid cancer patients showed higher blood TCR clonality.

The chain has TRBV24-1 and TRBJ2-7; D is possibly TRBD1 or TRBD2 (5 bases each). The sequence was collected from a human donor in good health. The sequenced sample was blood. The DNA of the CDR3 is TGTGCCACCAGTGAGTCGGCAGGGAGCTCCTACGAGCAGTACTTC. It specifies CATSESAGSSYEQYF.